This T cell receptor (beta chain) appears in the sequencing data of a study of cytomegalovirus exposure and HLA in healthy donors (dated by TCRdb to the late 2010s). As for the study more broadly: According to a later analysis, one platform produced both the 120 validation repertoires and the 720 or so repertoires of the first cohort. The study aimed to test whether cataloging public T cell receptors could reveal signatures of past pathogen exposure. In addition to the first cohort of several hundred subjects, a separate validation cohort of around 110 different subjects was used. To predict cytomegalovirus infection status, the study combined high-throughput TCR immunosequencing, statistical association of individual TCRs with disease status, and machine learning. General study outcomes and caveats: In vitro tests confirmed that three of the cytomegalovirus-associated TCR beta chains recognize cytomegalovirus antigens. The study listed 164 TCR beta chains as associated with cytomegalovirus. Of the cluster scores, 94% were above 0 in a later analysis, which found that TCRs clustered in the first cohort also tended to co-occur in the 120 validation repertoires. According to the authors, the approach could potentially be generalized to other disease states and immunological phenotypes. While some public TCRs were present in many individuals, most TCR sequences turned up only very rarely across donors. In both the original and validation cohorts, the classifier was reported to diagnose cytomegalovirus status with high specificity and sensitivity. A later analysis lacked HLA typing for the validation cohort, so it scored co-occurrence in that cohort across all 120 or so repertoires.

Separate from the approximately 700-subject first cohort, the validation cohort of some 130 subjects was the group to which the donors belonged. Receptor libraries were prepared by the immunoSEQ multiplex PCR assay. For the original study's pipeline: To diagnose cytomegalovirus status from the catalog of TCR beta chain sequences, a statistical classification framework was built. Drawn from immuneACCESS, this table holds only the in-frame rearrangements with V and J called that TCRdb kept. Clones are partly lost; checked studies trace under half to an unresolved V gene and leave the rest unexplained. V and J calls and clone size are given by that table; D and trimming were obtained from the DNA. The sample data list 90,000 to 130,000 clones, and around nine tenths of these were observed just once. The leading ten clones occupy under 1.5% of the sample. A note on this clone: Which antigen it targets is not known. Per-base quality was not reported, and no clone a single base away is much larger than it.

The trim is 5 bases for V and 0 bases for J, with a gap of 10 bases between the germline ends. The CDR3 covers 15 residues, taking in both the cysteine and the phenylalanine. Just the 45-base CDR3 DNA is kept, in frame starting at base 1. From the germline V gene (reference sequence), CDR1 is SEHNR and CDR2 is FQNEAQ. This TCR was recovered from a woman in her 30s in good health and CMV-seropositive. Material: PBMCs. The sequence links TRBV7-9 to TRBJ1-4; a tentative D call is TRBD1 (5 bases match). Here is the DNA: TGTGCCAGCAGCCCATTGACAGCAACTAATGAAAAACTGTTTTTT. Its amino acids are CASSPLTATNEKLFF.